Presented here are 3 T cell receptor beta chains from one specimen sequenced in a study of T cell repertoires in cytomegalovirus infection. TCRdb recomputed calls from the reads with MiXCR, one row per CDR3 protein. The repertoire holds under 200,000 distinct CDR3 sequences, with approximately 9.6% as singletons. Sequenced sample: PBMCs. Receptors originate from a human donor in good health (CMV status not recorded). Some clones in this sample may be carry-over from other donors' samples.

In this sample, this clonotype turned up many times. CDR3 in amino acids: CASSQGLAGVNEQFF. The CDR3 DNA sequence: TGTGCCAGCAGCCAAGGACTAGCGGGAGTGAATGAGCAGTTCTTC. V is TRBV6-2 or TRBV6-3 and J is TRBJ2-1, with 13 bases lining up with TRBD2. This CDR3 has 15 amino acids. Germline V gene data show CDR1 as MNHEY and CDR2 as SVGEGT. The J segment lost 7 bases and the V segment lost 6 bases, leaving 6 bases of the junction unmatched.

This rearrangement joins TRBV20-1 to TRBJ2-7; D may match TRBD1 or TRBD2 (5 bases each). The length of the CDR3 is 12 residues. Between the trimmed V and J ends, which lost 3 bases and 4 bases, there was a span of 10 bases. Germline values: CDR1 DFQATT, CDR2 SNEGSKA (reference sequence). CDR3 sequence reads: CSARGERYEQYF. CDR3 nucleotides: TGCAGTGCTAGGGGGGAGAGGTACGAGCAGTACTTC.

Regarding this clonotype: At one end, the junction sequence differs from germline, possibly due to a read error. This chain links TRBV6-2 or TRBV6-3 with TRBJ2-2; the match to TRBD1 covers 8 bases. The CDR3 spans 14 residues. Germline assignment: CDR1 MNHEY and CDR2 SVGEGT. This chain's CDR3 is CASRPDRVPGELLF. CDR3 nucleotides: TGTGCCAGCAGACCGGACAGGGTTCCCGGGGAGCTGTTGTTT.